This TCR beta chain was sequenced for a study of cytomegalovirus exposure and HLA in healthy donors. Overall study results and limits: In a later analysis, donors in an Asian-associated ancestry cluster reportedly had fewer N-insertions in productive TCRs than the cohort mean.

Primers included in the PCR were 60 Vbeta and 13 Jbeta primers. The assay was immunoSEQ multiplex PCR, and TCRdb's table has in-frame clones only and misses some. The sample carries fewer than 200,000 clones, around 77% recorded once. Looked up from germline, CDR1 is SGHNT and CDR2 is YYREEE (reference sequence). Trimming cost V 0 bases and J 2 bases, with 15 bases left between them. The CDR3 runs to 16 residues. A single count supports this clone. The antigen is not known. Source material: PBMCs. The chain has TRBV5-4 and TRBJ2-7, with D possibly being TRBD2 (6 bases). The TCR sequence derives from a man in his fifties or sixties in good health and CMV-seronegative. CDR3 DNA sequence: TGTGCCAGCAGCTTGGACGCGGGATCTTTGGCCTACGAGCAGTACTTC. This translates into CASSLDAGSLAYEQYF. Based on the CDR3 plus reference TRBV5-4 and TRBJ2-7, the full variable domain is ETGVTQSPTHLIKTRGQQVTLRCSSQSGHNTVSWYQQALGQGPQFIFQYYREEENGRGNFPPRFSGLQFPNYSSELNVNALELDDSALYLCASSLDAGSLAYEQYFGPGTRLTVT.